The 9 T cell receptor beta chains presented below share a single source sample, sequenced in a study of PD-1 blockade in classical Hodgkin lymphoma (dated by TCRdb to 2020 to 2022). In light of the paper, this sample's time point label describes: cycle 2 day 1 (C2D1) of nivolumab. Every trial patient had relapsed after autologous stem cell transplantation, and cohorts A, B and C differed in prior brentuximab vedotin exposure. The library relied on the immunoSEQ multiplex PCR assay. Drawn from immuneACCESS, this table holds only the in-frame rearrangements with V and J called that TCRdb kept. Clones are partly lost; checked studies trace under half to an unresolved V gene and leave the rest unexplained. For this sample there are tens of thousands of clones; more than 75% appear just once. The top ten clones comprise around 5.4% of the sample. The sequencing here drew on peripheral blood mononuclear cells (PBMCs), taken before the second cycle of nivolumab. The receptors shown here come from a human donor with classical Hodgkin lymphoma.

Only a few counts were recorded for this clone. The chain recombines TRBV4-1 with TRBJ2-1; D perhaps matches TRBD2 (5 bases). The V end lost 1 base, the J end lost 0 bases, and 7 bases lay between the germline ends. The CDR3 is 15 amino acids. Germline V gene sequence: CDR1 MGHRA, CDR2 YSYEKL. The CDR3 is CASSQGGSSYNEQFF. The CDR3 region has the DNA TGCGCCAGCAGCCAAGGTGGGAGCTCCTACAATGAGCAGTTCTTC.

The chain has TRBV5-8 and TRBJ2-7, with 12 nucleotides matching TRBD2. From germline, CDR1 is SGHTS and CDR2 YDEGEE. Trimming took 4 bases from V and 3 from J; bases not matched to a gene: 5. The CDR3 has 15 amino acids. DNA for the CDR3: TGTGCCAGCAGCCTCGGACTAGCGGGGAGCTACGAGCAGTACTTC. It yields the protein CASSLGLAGSYEQYF.

The chain joins TRBV4-1 to TRBJ1-1, with TRBD1 matching 7 bases. The CDR3 totals 18 residues. The germline V gene encodes CDR1 MGHRA and CDR2 YSYEKL. J lost 0 bases, V lost 0 bases, and 10 bases had no gene match. The CDR3, as DNA: TGCGCCAGCAGCCAAGATAATAACCTCAGGGGGGTGAACACTGAAGCTTTCTTT. Translation gives CASSQDNNLRGVNTEAFF.

V is TRBV7-9 and J is TRBJ2-2; possible D gene TRBD2, 5 bases. This CDR3 has 17 residues. The ends were cut back, 5 bases at V and 1 base at J, with 17 bases in the middle. CDR1 SEHNR and CDR2 FQNEAQ come from the germline V gene (reference sequence). The CDR3 protein is CASSPVPIGENTGELFF. CDR3 sequence (DNA): TGTGCCAGCAGCCCCGTCCCGATCGGGGAGAACACCGGGGAGCTGTTTTTT.

CDR3 in DNA: TGCGCCACCGCTAGCGGGGGGGACACCGGGGAGCTGTTTTTT. It encodes CATASGGDTGELFF. The J gene is TRBJ2-2, the V gene TRBV5-1; 12 bases are shared with TRBD2. Germline-derived CDR1 and CDR2 are SGHRS and YFSETQ. The CDR3 is made up of 14 amino acids. J gave up 3 bases and V 9 bases, and 3 bases lay outside the gene matches.

This chain links TRBV30 with TRBJ2-7, with D uncertain. The CDR3 has 13 amino acids. Germline V gene lookup returns CDR1 GTSNPN and CDR2 SVGIG (reference sequence). Trimming took 1 base from V and 0 from J, leaving 7 bases between them. CDR3 sequence reads: CAWSAWSSYEQYF. The CDR3 DNA reads TGTGCCTGGAGTGCATGGAGCTCCTACGAGCAGTACTTC.

The chain has TRBV27 and TRBJ2-7; 12 bases map to TRBD2. Germline CDR1 and CDR2: MNHEY and SMNVEV (reference sequence). The CDR3 has 16 residues. V lost 6 bases, J lost 7 bases, and 13 bases stayed unmatched. The CDR3 nucleotides read TGTGCCAGCAGCCTACTGACTAGCGGGGGCCGCCTGGAGCAGTACTTC. Encoded protein: CASSLLTSGGRLEQYF.

The V gene is TRBV5-1, the J gene TRBJ2-5; possibly TRBD1 for D (6 bases). Germline CDR1 and CDR2: SGHRS and YFSETQ. Trimming shortened V by 0 bases and J by 2 bases, and 14 bases separated the two germline ends. The CDR3 consists of 16 residues. The CDR3: CASSLEPQGPQETQYF. The DNA of the CDR3 is TGCGCCAGCAGCTTGGAACCACAGGGACCTCAAGAGACCCAGTACTTC. The full variable domain, with the rest looked up from reference TRBV5-1 and TRBJ2-5, is KAGVTQTPRYLIKTRGQQVTLSCSPISGHRSVSWYQQTPGQGLQFLFEYFSETQRNKGNFPGRFSGRQFSNSRSEMNVSTLELGDSALYLCASSLEPQGPQETQYFGPGTRLLVL.

The chain is built from TRBV2 and TRBJ1-1; no reliable D call. V was shortened by 4 bases and J by 1 base, with 10 bases between the two germline ends. CDR3 size: 14 residues. The germline gives CDR1 SNHLY, CDR2 FYNNEI. In DNA, the CDR3 is TGTGCCAGCAGTGGTCCTGCAGAGAACACTGAAGCTTTCTTT. Protein: CASSGPAENTEAFF.